One and the same sample provided the 10 T cell receptor beta chains below, sequenced in a study of blood T cells in healthy people across ages. The second PCR ran about 6 to 12 cycles with a sample-barcoded 5' primer and J-beta primers. TCRdb analysed the 5' RACE reads with MiXCR anew, one entry per CDR3 protein. The table lists some 1.4 million distinct CDR3 sequences, 35% to 45% of them singletons. The sample comprised blood. The origin of the receptors is a woman aged 18 to 35 in good health.

The sample holds a few counts of this clonotype. The rearrangement joins TRBV25-1 to TRBJ1-1, with 7 bases fitting TRBD1. CDR3 length: 15 residues. The germline V gene has CDR1 MGHDK and CDR2 SYGVNS. Trimming cost V 1 base and J 1 base; bases outside gene matches: 3. Here the CDR3 DNA reads TGTGCCAGCAGTGAATTGGGACAGAAGAACACTGAAGCTTTCTTT. Protein sequence: CASSELGQKNTEAFF.

This chain connects TRBV30 to TRBJ2-6; D remains ambiguous. This CDR3 is built from 13 residues. V shed 5 bases and J shed 1 base, with 6 bases lying between them. The germline gives CDR1 GTSNPN, CDR2 SVGIG (reference sequence). DNA of the CDR3: TGTGCCTGGGGCGAATCTGGGGCCAACGTCCTGACTTTC. This codes for CAWGESGANVLTF. Full variable domain (remainder filled in from reference TRBV30 and TRBJ2-6): SQTIHQWPATLVQPVGSPLSLECTVEGTSNPNLYWYRQAAGRGLQLLFYSVGIGQISSEVPQNLSASRPQDRQFILSSKKLLLSDSGFYLCAWGESGANVLTFGAGSRLTVL.

The chain links TRBV7-6 to TRBJ2-3, with no clear D. V lost 5 bases and J lost 2, with 11 bases in between. CDR1 SGHVS and CDR2 FNYEAQ come from the germline V gene. The CDR3 has 14 amino acids. The CDR3 reads CASSADAFTDTQYF. DNA of the CDR3: TGTGCCAGCAGCGCGGACGCCTTCACAGATACGCAGTATTTT.

For this clonotype: A read error may produce the germline difference seen at one junction end. The V call is TRBV29-1, the J call TRBJ2-3, with D possibly being TRBD2 (7 bases). Germline V gene lookup returns CDR1 SQVTM and CDR2 ANQGSEA. This CDR3 spans 16 amino acids. CDR3 nucleotides: TGCAGCGTTGAACAAACCGGGACGGGGGGCACAGATGCGCAGTATTTT. Protein sequence: CSVEQTGTGGTDAQYF.

The chain carries TRBV15 and TRBJ1-5; TRBD1 is a possible D gene (6 bases). The V end lost 0 bases, the J end lost 4 bases, and 16 bases lay between the germline ends. The germline V gene encodes CDR1 LNHNV and CDR2 YYDKDF (reference sequence). This CDR3 is 17 amino acids long. CDR3 sequence: CATSRERGGDRNQPQHF. DNA of the CDR3: TGTGCCACCAGCAGAGAGAGGGGGGGAGACAGGAATCAGCCCCAGCATTTT. Using reference TRBV15 and TRBJ1-5 for the parts outside the CDR3, the full variable domain is DAMVIQNPRYQVTQFGKPVTLSCSQTLNHNVMYWYQQKSSQAPKLLFHYYDKDFNNEADTPDNFQSRRPNTSFCFLDIRSPGLGDTAMYLCATSRERGGDRNQPQHFGDGTRLSIL.

V gene TRBV4-1 combines with J gene TRBJ2-7; 11 bases line up with TRBD2. V trimming: 1 base; J trimming: 3 bases; junction bases outside the gene matches: 5. Germline CDR1 reads MGHRA; CDR2 reads YSYEKL. The CDR3 sequence is 16 residues long. The CDR3 reads CASSQAPTSGSYEQYF. The CDR3 DNA is TGCGCCAGCAGCCAAGCTCCCACTAGCGGGAGCTACGAGCAGTACTTC.

CDR3 loop: CASSSQYGTPKNYNEQYF. CDR3 bases: TGTGCCAGCAGCTCACAATACGGGACTCCTAAAAACTACAATGAGCAGTACTTC. The genes are TRBV4-2 and TRBJ2-5, with D tentatively TRBD2 (6 bases). CDR1 is LGHNA and CDR2 is YNFKEQ in the germline V gene. The CDR3 totals 18 residues. V lost 5 bases to trimming and J lost 11 bases, with 33 bases between them.

Turning to this clonotype: A clone one base away is much larger, so this may be a read error. This chain links TRBV27 with TRBJ2-7; 8 bases map to TRBD1. The CDR3 sequence is 15 residues long. Germline assignment: CDR1 MNHEY and CDR2 SMNVEV (reference sequence). In DNA form, the CDR3 reads TGTGCCGGCAGTCCTCGTCGACAGGGGTTATACGAGCAGTACTTC. This encodes CAGSPRRQGLYEQYF.

The V call is TRBV20-1, the J call TRBJ2-3, with a possible D match to TRBD2 (7 bases). This CDR3 region has 15 residues. Germline CDR1 is DFQATT and CDR2 is SNEGSKA (reference sequence). V lost 5 bases and J 6 bases, leaving 21 bases between the germline ends. The CDR3 loop is CSAGGGGQIRDTQYF. CDR3 nucleotide sequence: TGCAGTGCTGGAGGGGGGGGCCAAATCCGCGATACGCAGTATTTT.

This rearrangement joins TRBV7-2 to TRBJ2-5, with a tentative D call TRBD2 (7 bases). The germline CDR1 and CDR2 sequences are SGHTA and FQGNSA. The CDR3 is 12 residues long. V was trimmed by 8 bases and J by 4 bases, leaving 11 bases between them. CDR3: CASGGAGETQYF. CDR3 nucleotide sequence: TGTGCCAGCGGGGGGGCGGGAGAGACCCAGTACTTC. The full variable domain, with the rest looked up from reference TRBV7-2 and TRBJ2-5, is GAGVSQSPSNKVTEKGKDVELRCDPISGHTALYWYRQSLGQGLEFLIYFQGNSAPDKSGLPSDRFSAERTGGSVSTLTIQRTQQEDSAVYLCASGGAGETQYFGPGTRLLVL.